These 25 T cell receptor beta chains originate from one sample sequenced in a study of T-cell reconstitution after alpha-beta-depleted transplantation in children. It was with unique molecular identifiers that the TCRbeta library was prepared. One entry per CDR3 protein results from TCRdb running MiXCR on the PCR reads. The table records fewer than 550,000 distinct CDR3 sequences, around 15% of them present only once. The specimen was PBMCs, mostly from graft donor cells, collected 360 days after TCRalphabeta/CD19-depleted stem cell transplant. The receptor set was obtained from a boy under three years old who had a stem cell transplant for Wiskott-Aldrich syndrome, so the T cells may come from the graft donor.

This chain joins TRBV20-1 and TRBJ1-1, with unresolved D. Trimming shortened V by 1 base and J by 10 bases, and 4 bases separated the two germline ends. Germline CDR1 is DFQATT and CDR2 is SNEGSKA (reference sequence). The CDR3 is 9 residues long. The CDR3 DNA sequence: TGCAGTGCTAGAGGGTTAGCTTTCTTT. This gives the protein CSARGLAFF.

This clonotype was seen a few times. V gene TRBV15 combines with J gene TRBJ2-1, with D unclear. The CDR3 runs 12 residues. Trimming left V 2 bases short and J 10 bases short, with 9 bases between. Germline CDR1 LNHNV, CDR2 YYDKDF (reference sequence). The CDR3 loop reads CATSRLEGEQFF. The DNA for the CDR3 is TGTGCCACCAGCAGACTAGAAGGCGAGCAGTTCTTC.

V gene TRBV20-1 combines with J gene TRBJ2-1, with D unresolved. Germline values: CDR1 DFQATT, CDR2 SNEGSKA (reference sequence). The CDR3 spans 14 residues. V lost 0 bases and J 6 bases, leaving 12 bases between the germline ends. The CDR3 loop is CSARENSFANEQFF. DNA for the CDR3: TGCAGTGCTAGAGAGAATAGTTTCGCCAATGAGCAGTTCTTC.

This clonotype has a handful of counts. The rearrangement links TRBV5-1 to TRBJ2-1; 10 nucleotides agree with TRBD1. The CDR3 extends over 18 amino acids. After removal of 0 bases from V and 8 bases from J, the junction contained 14 bases not matched to a gene. Germline V gene sequence: CDR1 SGHRS, CDR2 YFSETQ. This CDR3 is CASSLDFRDRGYSHEQFF. CDR3 bases: TGCGCCAGCAGCTTGGACTTCCGGGACAGGGGATATAGTCATGAGCAGTTCTTC.

J is TRBJ2-3 and V is TRBV10-3; maybe TRBD2 (5 bases). The CDR3 loop spans 14 amino acids. Trimming removed 8 bases from V and 4 bases from J, with 16 bases in between. Germline loops: CDR1 ENHRY, CDR2 SYGVKD. The CDR3 DNA follows: TGTGCCATCGCGTCCGGGGAGAGACCAGATACGCAGTATTTT. Amino acids: CAIASGERPDTQYF.

This clonotype has only a few counts. The chain couples TRBV10-3 to TRBJ1-1; 7 positions match TRBD1. The CDR3 covers 14 residues. V dropped 6 bases and J dropped 3; count of bases not matched to a gene: 7. CDR1 is ENHRY and CDR2 is SYGVKD in the germline V gene. The CDR3 sequence is CAIRGTAKDTEAFF. The DNA of the CDR3 is TGTGCCATCAGGGGGACAGCGAAGGACACTGAAGCTTTCTTT.

The rearrangement joins TRBV4-1 to TRBJ2-5; 7 bases align to TRBD1. Germline V gives CDR1 MGHRA, CDR2 YSYEKL. This CDR3 contains 14 residues. J gave up 5 bases and V 1 base, and 4 bases lay outside the gene matches. CDR3 sequence: CASSQGQGAETQYF. CDR3 nucleotides: TGCGCCAGCAGCCAAGGACAGGGAGCCGAGACCCAGTACTTC.

This clonotype was counted between two and nine times. The J gene is TRBJ1-6, the V gene TRBV20-1, with D possibly being TRBD1 (5 bases). The CDR3 loop spans 13 amino acids. The ends were cut back, 1 base at V and 10 bases at J, with 11 bases in the middle. CDR1 and CDR2 (germline): DFQATT, SNEGSKA (reference sequence). In DNA form, the CDR3 reads TGCAGTGCTAGAGGACAGACGCGGTCACCCCTCCACTTT. As protein: CSARGQTRSPLHF.

J is TRBJ2-7 and V is TRBV7-9; maybe TRBD1 (7 bases). V was clipped by 5 bases and J by 7 bases, with 12 bases between them. The V gene's germline CDR1 is SEHNR and CDR2 FQNEAQ (reference sequence). The CDR3 has 12 residues. The CDR3 reads CASSHPGGEQYF. The DNA of the CDR3 is TGTGCCAGCAGCCACCCAGGGGGGGAGCAGTACTTC.

This clonotype was counted a few times. The chain joins TRBV7-9 to TRBJ2-7; D remains ambiguous. V was shortened by 5 bases and J by 2 bases, with 7 bases between the two germline ends. Germline V gives CDR1 SEHNR, CDR2 FQNEAQ (reference sequence). This CDR3 has 12 amino acids. CDR3 residues: CASSPFTYEQYF. DNA for the CDR3: TGTGCCAGCAGCCCCTTCACCTACGAGCAGTACTTC. The full variable domain, completed using reference TRBV7-9 and TRBJ2-7, is DTGVSQNPRHKITKRGQNVTFRCDPISEHNRLYWYRQTLGQGPEFLTYFQNEAQLEKSRLLSDRFSAERPKGSFSTLEIQRTEQGDSAMYLCASSPFTYEQYFGPGTRLTVT.

V gene TRBV6-5 combines with J gene TRBJ2-7, with 7 bases lining up with TRBD1. The CDR3 consists of 17 residues. V shed 1 base, J shed 5 bases, and the junction held 14 bases outside the gene matches. Germline V gene lookup returns CDR1 MNHEY and CDR2 SVGAGI. Here the CDR3 reads CASSYLAMGQGVNEQYF. The CDR3 DNA reads as TGTGCCAGCAGTTACTTAGCTATGGGGCAGGGGGTAAACGAGCAGTACTTC.

This clonotype was seen only a few times. V gene TRBV11-1 combines with J gene TRBJ2-1, with no clear D. The CDR3 length is 16 residues. The V end was cut by 7 bases, the J end by 5 bases, with 21 bases between. Germline assignment: CDR1 SGHAT and CDR2 FQDESV (reference sequence). The CDR3 coding sequence is TGTGCCAGCAAACCCAAATTCCCGGTTTCCGACAATGAGCAGTTCTTC. It yields the protein CASKPKFPVSDNEQFF.

This clonotype was counted once. The chain uses TRBV15 and TRBJ2-7; weak D call: TRBD1 (6 bases). The V and J ends lost 3 bases and 3 bases respectively, with 9 bases between them. CDR3 length equals 13 residues. CDR1 LNHNV and CDR2 YYDKDF come from the germline V gene (reference sequence). CDR3 nucleotide sequence: TGTGCCACCAGCAGCGGACAGTACTACGAGCAGTACTTC. Protein sequence: CATSSGQYYEQYF.

This chain joins TRBV5-1 and TRBJ2-2; weak D call: TRBD1 (5 bases). Between the trimmed V and J ends, which lost 2 bases and 3 bases, there was a span of 23 bases. Germline-derived CDR1 and CDR2 are SGHRS and YFSETQ. CDR3 size: 19 residues. CDR3 coding DNA: TGCGCCAGCAGCTTTTTCCCCTCAGGGTTAGTCCCTGACACCGGGGAGCTGTTTTTT. Its translation: CASSFFPSGLVPDTGELFF.

Only one count was recorded for this clonotype. This chain links TRBV29-1 with TRBJ2-5; D is possibly TRBD1 (5 bases). The CDR3 is made up of 15 amino acids. Trimming cost V 0 bases and J 2 bases, with 13 bases left between them. CDR1 and CDR2 (germline): SQVTM, ANQGSEA. For the CDR3, the DNA is TGCAGCGTTGAAGATTGGGGCAGAAAACAAGAGACCCAGTACTTC. Residues: CSVEDWGRKQETQYF.

The chain is built from TRBV12-3 or TRBV12-4 and TRBJ1-1, with D perhaps TRBD1 (6 bases). The length of the CDR3 is 15 residues. V lost 1 base, J lost 5 bases, and 14 bases lay in between. Written as DNA, the CDR3 is TGTGCCAGCAGTTTAGTGGGCAGGGGAGGGACTGAAGCTTTCTTT. Translating it yields CASSLVGRGGTEAFF.

The V gene is TRBV29-1, the J gene TRBJ2-7; the match to TRBD2 covers 8 bases. Germline CDR1 is SQVTM and CDR2 is ANQGSEA. J lost 4 bases, V lost 4 bases, and 15 bases had no gene match. The CDR3 runs 16 residues. CDR3 sequence (DNA): TGCAGCGTTGCAGGCGGGAGGAAGTTAAGGGGTTACGAGCAGTACTTC. This sequence encodes CSVAGGRKLRGYEQYF.

This clonotype was counted between two and nine times. V and J are TRBV6-5 and TRBJ1-4, with D maybe TRBD1 (5 bases). The CDR3 spans 14 residues. The germline gives CDR1 MNHEY, CDR2 SVGAGI. V shed 4 bases and J shed 7 bases, with 13 bases lying between them. CDR3 sequence (DNA): TGTGCCAGCAGTTGGGACCTCTGGGGTGAAAAACTGTTTTTT. It specifies CASSWDLWGEKLFF.

This clonotype appeared many times. The V gene is TRBV6-5, the J gene TRBJ2-4, with TRBD2 identical over 11 bases. CDR1 and CDR2 from the germline V gene are MNHEY and SVGAGI. Unmatched junction bases numbered 9, after V lost 2 bases and J lost 9 bases. The CDR3 loop spans 16 amino acids. The CDR3 nucleotides read TGTGCCAGCAGTTACAGTAGCGGGGGGGCCGGAGGCATTCAGTACTTC. It encodes CASSYSSGGAGGIQYF.

This clonotype was picked up a small number of times. V usage is TRBV2 and J usage is TRBJ1-2, with D unresolved. V lost 4 bases, J lost 3 bases, and 6 bases lay in between. Germline V gives CDR1 SNHLY, CDR2 FYNNEI. The CDR3 totals 12 residues. CDR3 residues: CASSAADYGYTF. The CDR3 region has the DNA TGTGCCAGCAGTGCGGCGGACTATGGCTACACCTTC.

The J gene is TRBJ1-1, the V gene TRBV24-1; D gene ambiguous. The CDR3 contains 14 residues. CDR1 KGHDR and CDR2 SFDVKD come from the germline V gene. V shed 2 bases and J shed 4 bases, with 10 bases lying between them. The CDR3 sequence is CATSDSSLSTEAFF. The CDR3 DNA follows: TGTGCCACCAGTGATTCAAGCCTGAGCACTGAAGCTTTCTTT.

This chain joins TRBV7-2 and TRBJ2-5; 8 bases map to TRBD2. The V segment lost 4 bases and the J segment 4 bases; nucleotides outside the gene matches: 5. Per the germline V gene, CDR1 is SGHTA and CDR2 is FQGNSA. This CDR3 comprises 14 residues. This chain's CDR3 is CASSSRSGRETQYF. The CDR3 DNA is TGTGCCAGCAGCTCGAGAAGCGGGAGAGAGACCCAGTACTTC.

In its sample, this clonotype was seen a few times. The chain has TRBV15 and TRBJ2-1, with TRBD1 matching 10 bases. V shed 1 base and J 7 bases; nucleotides not matched to a gene: 7. The CDR3 totals 16 residues. Germline V gives CDR1 LNHNV, CDR2 YYDKDF (reference sequence). The CDR3 reads CATSRAGTGASNEQFF. The DNA of the CDR3 is TGTGCCACCAGCAGAGCCGGGACAGGGGCGTCGAATGAGCAGTTCTTC.

CDR3 DNA sequence: TGTGCCAGCAGCCAAAGGGTCAATCAGCCCCAGCATTTT. This sequence encodes CASSQRVNQPQHF. The J gene is TRBJ1-5, the V gene TRBV3-1, with D uncertain. Trimming took 2 bases from V and 3 from J, leaving 5 bases between them. Germline assignment: CDR1 LGHDT and CDR2 YNNKEL (reference sequence). CDR3 length: 13 amino acids. The full variable domain, its missing parts supplied by reference TRBV3-1 and TRBJ1-5, is DTAVSQTPKYLVTQMGNDKSIKCEQNLGHDTMYWYKQDSKKFLKIMFSYNNKELIINETVPNRFSPKSPDKAHLNLHINSLELGDSAVYFCASSQRVNQPQHFGDGTRLSIL.

This clonotype was detected only a few times. The chain carries TRBV29-1 and TRBJ1-4; D may be TRBD1 (6 bases). Germline lookup yields CDR1 SQVTM and CDR2 ANQGSEA. CDR3 length: 12 amino acids. Trimming pared 7 bases from V and 9 bases from J, leaving 15 bases between. CDR3 region: CSAGQGIQKLFF. In DNA form, the CDR3 reads TGCAGCGCGGGACAAGGCATACAAAAACTGTTTTTT.